Each of the 5 T cell receptor beta chains below was sequenced from the same sample in a study of response to subunit inactivated influenza vaccine. TCRdb redid the calling of the RT-PCR reads with MiXCR, one entry per CDR3 protein. The sample lists some 850,000 distinct CDR3 sequences; around a sixth were seen once. Here the sequenced sample was PBMCs from blood, taken about 5 days after vaccination. All receptors derive from a man aged 50 or older who received an inactivated influenza vaccine.

The chain combines TRBV28 with TRBJ1-2, with TRBD1 matching over 10 bases. The junction had 11 bases not matched to a gene; V was cut back by 3 bases and J by 7 bases. The germline CDR1 and CDR2 sequences are MDHEN and SYDVKM. This CDR3 region has 16 residues. Here the CDR3 reads CASSLSKLDRGSGYTF. In nucleotides, the CDR3 is TGTGCCAGCAGTTTGTCGAAACTGGACAGGGGGTCTGGCTACACCTTC.

CDR3 loop: CASSLTSALRNEQFF. CDR3 bases: TGTGCCAGCAGCTTGACTAGCGCCCTGCGCAATGAGCAGTTCTTC. The gene calls are TRBV5-8 and TRBJ2-1; 7 bases align to TRBD2. CDR3 length equals 15 residues. CDR1 is SGHTS and CDR2 is YDEGEE in the germline V gene. Trimming cost V 1 base and J 6 bases; bases outside gene matches: 7.

There are a few counts of this clonotype. The chain links TRBV18 to TRBJ2-1, with 8 bases matching TRBD1. The V segment lost 8 bases and the J segment 5 bases; nucleotides outside the gene matches: 5. This CDR3 has 13 amino acids. The germline V gene has CDR1 KGHSH and CDR2 LQKENI. The CDR3 protein is CASQQDRDNEQFF. For the CDR3, the DNA is TGTGCCAGCCAACAGGACAGGGACAATGAGCAGTTCTTC.

There are many counts of this clonotype. The V and J genes are TRBV29-1 and TRBJ2-7, with D perhaps given as TRBD1 or TRBD2 (5 bases each). V gave up 1 base and J gave up 5 bases, with 9 bases separating them. Germline assignment: CDR1 SQVTM and CDR2 ANQGSEA. This CDR3 spans 12 amino acids. For the CDR3, the DNA is TGCAGCGTTGAAGGTTCGGGACACGAGCAGTACTTC. Its translation: CSVEGSGHEQYF.

This clonotype has ten or more counts. This rearrangement joins TRBV12-3 or TRBV12-4 to TRBJ2-7; D is possibly TRBD1 (5 bases). Trimming removed 5 bases at V and 7 bases at J, with 18 bases between. The CDR3 runs 14 residues. CDR3 sequence: CASSISGSIREQYF. The DNA of the CDR3 is TGTGCCAGCAGTATATCAGGGTCTATACGGGAGCAGTACTTC.